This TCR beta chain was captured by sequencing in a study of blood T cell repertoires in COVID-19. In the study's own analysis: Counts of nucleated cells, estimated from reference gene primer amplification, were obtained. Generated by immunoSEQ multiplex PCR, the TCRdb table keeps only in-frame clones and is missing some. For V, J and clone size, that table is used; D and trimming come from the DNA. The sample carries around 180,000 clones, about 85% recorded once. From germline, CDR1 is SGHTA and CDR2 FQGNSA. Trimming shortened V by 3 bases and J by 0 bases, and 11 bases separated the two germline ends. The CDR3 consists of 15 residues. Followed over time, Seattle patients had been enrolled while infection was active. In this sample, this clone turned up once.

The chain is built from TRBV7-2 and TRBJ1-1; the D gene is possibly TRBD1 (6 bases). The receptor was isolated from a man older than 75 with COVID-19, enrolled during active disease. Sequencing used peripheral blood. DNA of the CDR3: TGTGCCAGCAGCTTGGGCAGGGGTCTGAACACTGAAGCTTTCTTT. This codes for CASSLGRGLNTEAFF.